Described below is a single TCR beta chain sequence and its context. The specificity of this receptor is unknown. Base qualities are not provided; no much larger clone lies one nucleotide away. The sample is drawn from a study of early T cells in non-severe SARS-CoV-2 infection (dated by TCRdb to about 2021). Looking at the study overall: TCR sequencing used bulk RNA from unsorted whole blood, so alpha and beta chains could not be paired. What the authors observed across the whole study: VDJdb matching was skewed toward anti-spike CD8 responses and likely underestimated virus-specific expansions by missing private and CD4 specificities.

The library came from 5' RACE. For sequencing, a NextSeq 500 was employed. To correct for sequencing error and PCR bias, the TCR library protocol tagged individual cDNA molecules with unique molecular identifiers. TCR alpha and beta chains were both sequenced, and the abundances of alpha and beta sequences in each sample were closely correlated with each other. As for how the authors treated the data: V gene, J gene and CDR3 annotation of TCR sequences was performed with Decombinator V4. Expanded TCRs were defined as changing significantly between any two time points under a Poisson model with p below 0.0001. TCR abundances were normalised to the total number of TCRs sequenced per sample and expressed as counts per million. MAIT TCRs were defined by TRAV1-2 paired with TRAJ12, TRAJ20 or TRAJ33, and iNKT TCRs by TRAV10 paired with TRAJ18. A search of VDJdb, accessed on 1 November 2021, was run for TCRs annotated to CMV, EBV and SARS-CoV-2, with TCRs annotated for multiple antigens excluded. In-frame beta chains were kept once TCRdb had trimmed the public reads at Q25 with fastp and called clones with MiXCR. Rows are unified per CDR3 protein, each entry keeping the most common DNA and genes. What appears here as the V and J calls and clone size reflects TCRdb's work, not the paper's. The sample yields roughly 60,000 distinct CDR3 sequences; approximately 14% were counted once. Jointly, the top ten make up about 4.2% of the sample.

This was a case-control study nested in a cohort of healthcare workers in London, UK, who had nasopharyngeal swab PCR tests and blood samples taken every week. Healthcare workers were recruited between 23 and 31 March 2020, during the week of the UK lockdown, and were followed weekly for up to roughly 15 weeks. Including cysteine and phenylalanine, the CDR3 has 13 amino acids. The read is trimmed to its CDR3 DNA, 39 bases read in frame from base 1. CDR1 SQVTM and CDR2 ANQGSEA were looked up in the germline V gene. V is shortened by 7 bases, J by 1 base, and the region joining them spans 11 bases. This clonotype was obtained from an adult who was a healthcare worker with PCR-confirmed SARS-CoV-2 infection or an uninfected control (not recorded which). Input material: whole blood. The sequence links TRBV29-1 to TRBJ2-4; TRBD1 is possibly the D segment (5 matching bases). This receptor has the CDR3 CSEGPGAKNIQYF. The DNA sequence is TGCAGCGAGGGCCCAGGGGCCAAAAACATTCAGTACTTC. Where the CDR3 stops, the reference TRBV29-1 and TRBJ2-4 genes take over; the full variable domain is SAVISQKPSRDICQRGTSLTIQCQVDSQVTMMFWYRQQPGQSLTLIATANQGSEATYESGFVIDKFPISRPNLTFSTLTVSNMSPEDSSIYLCSEGPGAKNIQYFGAGTRLSVL.